This is a list of T cell receptor beta chains from one sample in a study of cytomegalovirus exposure and HLA in healthy donors. Assay used: immunoSEQ multiplex PCR; TCRdb lists only in-frame clones, some missing. Counted here are some 100,000 clones, roughly 80% occurring once; the ten biggest clones make up 7.7%. Sequenced input: PBMCs. The source of these receptors is a woman aged 50 to 60 in good health and CMV-seropositive. Both conserved end residues are part of each CDR3. The D gene is left open where the match is weak. Part of the rows lack a size; the others show once, few, many or a class for expanded clones.

V gene: TRBV4-1
J gene: TRBJ1-5
D gene: -
clone size: -
CDR3 DNA: TGCGCCAGCAGCCAGAGATATAGCAATCAGCCCCAGCATTTT
CDR3 protein: CASSQRYSNQPQHF

V gene: TRBV5-1
J gene: TRBJ2-1
D gene: TRBD2
clone size: -
CDR3 DNA: TGCGCCAGCAGCTTGTCTAGCGGGTCTTCCTACAATGAGCAGTTCTTC
CDR3 protein: CASSLSSGSSYNEQFF

V gene: TRBV5-6
J gene: TRBJ1-2
D gene: -
clone size: -
CDR3 DNA: TGTGCCAGCAGCTTAGCCCGGACTTTCTATGGCTACACCTTC
CDR3 protein: CASSLARTFYGYTF

V gene: TRBV5-8
J gene: TRBJ2-5
D gene: -
clone size: -
CDR3 DNA: TGTGCCAGCATTAAAACCCAGTACTTC
CDR3 protein: CASIKTQYF

V gene: TRBV2
J gene: TRBJ2-3
D gene: TRBD2
clone size: few
CDR3 DNA: TGTGCCAGAAGTGCGGCTAGCGGCTCCACAGATACGCAGTATTTT
CDR3 protein: CARSAASGSTDTQYF

V gene: TRBV6-4
J gene: TRBJ2-5
D gene: -
clone size: -
CDR3 DNA: TGTGCCAGCGCGAGGGCGAGAAGAGAGACCCAGTACTTC
CDR3 protein: CASARARRETQYF

V gene: TRBV27
J gene: TRBJ2-3
D gene: -
clone size: few
CDR3 DNA: TGTGCCAGCCGAACGGGTGGGGATACGCAGTATTTT
CDR3 protein: CASRTGGDTQYF

V gene: TRBV27
J gene: TRBJ2-2
D gene: TRBD1
clone size: -
CDR3 DNA: TGTGCCAGCAGTACGGACAGGGTGGCCGGGGAGCTGTTTTTT
CDR3 protein: CASSTDRVAGELFF

V gene: TRBV7-4
J gene: TRBJ1-4
D gene: TRBD1
clone size: -
CDR3 DNA: TGTGCCAGCAGCTTAGGGGGACAGGGAGCTAATGAAAAACTGTTTTTT
CDR3 protein: CASSLGGQGANEKLFF

V gene: TRBV19
J gene: TRBJ2-1
D gene: TRBD2
clone size: -
CDR3 DNA: TGTGCCAGTAGTATAGATGGTAGCGGGAGCACCTACAATGAGCAGTTCTTC
CDR3 protein: CASSIDGSGSTYNEQFF

V gene: TRBV7-3
J gene: TRBJ2-1
D gene: TRBD2
clone size: -
CDR3 DNA: TGTGCCAGCAGCTCGACCGGGACTAGCTACAATGAGCAGTTCTTC
CDR3 protein: CASSSTGTSYNEQFF

V gene: TRBV7-2
J gene: TRBJ1-1
D gene: TRBD1
clone size: -
CDR3 DNA: TGTGCCAGCAGCTTAGCAACCAGGGGGCGTTTATTTGCGAACACTGAAGCTTTCTTT
CDR3 protein: CASSLATRGRLFANTEAFF